These T cell receptor beta chains were read from a single sample in a study of identical twins. TCRdb processed the 5' RACE reads anew with MiXCR; each CDR3 protein has one entry. The sample includes around 1.7 million distinct CDR3 sequences, roughly 35% seen only once; the top ten take about 0.27%. Source material: cord blood. The receptors originated from a newborn girl in good health. CDR3s include the opening cysteine and the closing phenylalanine or tryptophan. The D gene is left open where the match is weak. Clone size is given for some rows only: seen once, a few or many times, or a class if the clone is expanded.

>11|TRBV9|NA|TRBJ2-1|many
TGTGCCAGCAGCGTACAGAATGAGCAGTTCTTC
CASSVQNEQFF
>12|TRBV29-1|NA|TRBJ2-7|few
TGCAGCGCCGACAGGCTGTACAATGAGCAGTACTTC
CSADRLYNEQYF
>13|TRBV12-3/TRBV12-4|NA|TRBJ1-1|NA
TGTGCCAGCAGTTTCAGGGCGGGGAATGAAGCTTTCTTT
CASSFRAGNEAFF
>14|TRBV29-1|TRBD2|TRBJ2-1|NA
TGCAGCGCTCCGACTAGCGCTACCTACAATGAGCAGTTCTTC
CSAPTSATYNEQFF
>13|TRBV11-3|NA|TRBJ2-3|NA
TGTGCCAGCACCCCAAAAGGGGCAGATACGCAGTATTTT
CASTPKGADTQYF
>17|TRBV20-1|TRBD1|TRBJ1-2|NA
TGCAGTGCTAGAGAGCTCAGAGACAAACAGGGGGCCTATGGCTACACCTTC
CSARELRDKQGAYGYTF
>14|TRBV12-3/TRBV12-4|NA|TRBJ1-5|few
TGTGCCAGCAGTTCCCGGGACAACAATCAGCCCCAGCATTTT
CASSSRDNNQPQHF
>15|TRBV6-4|TRBD2|TRBJ2-1|few
TGTGCCAGCAGTGAATCGCTAGCGGTATACAATGAGCAGTTCTTC
CASSESLAVYNEQFF
>18|TRBV4-2|TRBD1|TRBJ2-3|NA
TGTGCCAGCAGCCATAGAAAGACAGGGAGTCGTAACACAGATACGCAGTATTTT
CASSHRKTGSRNTDTQYF
>14|TRBV18|NA|TRBJ1-1|NA
TGTGCCAGCTCAACAGGGTTTTTGAACACTGAAGCTTTCTTT
CASSTGFLNTEAFF
>15|TRBV27|NA|TRBJ2-1|few
TGTGCTAGCAGTTTGATCGAGGCCGGCCGCAATGAGCAGTTCTTC
CASSLIEAGRNEQFF
>13|TRBV9|NA|TRBJ2-3|NA
TGTGCCAGCAGCGTAGGTCGGCGGGATACGCAGTATTTT
CASSVGRRDTQYF
>12|TRBV6-2/TRBV6-3|NA|TRBJ2-2|NA
TGTGCCAGCAGTTACACCCAGGTTGAGCTGTTTTTT
CASSYTQVELFF
>16|TRBV3-1|TRBD1|TRBJ1-2|NA
TGTGCCAGCAGCCAAGATCCGGGACAGGGGACCTATGGCTACACCTTC
CASSQDPGQGTYGYTF
>13|TRBV10-3|TRBD1|TRBJ1-6|few
TGTGCCATGGCCGGGACAGACAATTCACCCCTCCACTTT
CAMAGTDNSPLHF
>15|TRBV27|NA|TRBJ1-4|NA
TGTGCCAGCAGTTCTCCGGACAGCCGTGGTGAAAAACTGTTTTTT
CASSSPDSRGEKLFF
>13|TRBV20-1|TRBD1|TRBJ2-7|NA
TGCAGTCCCGGACAGGGTTCTGACTACGAGCAGTACTTC
CSPGQGSDYEQYF
>18|TRBV4-1|TRBD1|TRBJ1-4|once
TGCGCCGGCAGCCATATGACAGGGGGCGTCGTAGTGGGTGAAAAACTGTTTTTT
CAGSHMTGGVVVGEKLFF
>15|TRBV7-2|TRBD2|TRBJ2-7|NA
TGTGCCAGCAGCTTACAGACTAGCGGGCGGTACGAGCAGTACTTC
CASSLQTSGRYEQYF
>13|TRBV7-2|NA|TRBJ2-1|few
TGTGCCAGCAGCCTAGTCCGGGAGAATGAGCAGTTCTTC
CASSLVRENEQFF
>14|TRBV11-2|NA|TRBJ2-5|NA
TGTGCCAGCAGCCCGGGACACCTCCAAGAGACCCAGTACTTC
CASSPGHLQETQYF
>14|TRBV10-3|NA|TRBJ2-5|NA
TGTGCCATCAGTGAGATCTCCGGAGGGGAGACCCAGTACTTC
CAISEISGGETQYF
>16|TRBV10-3|NA|TRBJ1-4|NA
TGTGCCATCAGTGACCAAGGGGGGGCAACTAATGAAAAACTGTTTTTT
CAISDQGGATNEKLFF
>16|TRBV19|NA|TRBJ2-3|NA
TGTGCCAGTAGTATTTTGACTAGTTCCTCCACAGATACGCAGTATTTT
CASSILTSSSTDTQYF
>14|TRBV4-2|NA|TRBJ2-7|few
TGTGCCAGCAGCCAAGTCACTAGTAACCACGAGCAGTACTTC
CASSQVTSNHEQYF
>13|TRBV15|NA|TRBJ1-2|few
TGTGCCACCAGGGATGGGACGACCGATGGCTACACCTTC
CATRDGTTDGYTF
>12|TRBV20-1|NA|TRBJ1-5|NA
TGCAGTGCTAGAGCCTCTCATCAGCCCCAGCATTTT
CSARASHQPQHF
>11|TRBV20-1|NA|TRBJ2-1|NA
TGCAGTGCCAGTCCGGTCCATGAGCAGTTCTTC
CSASPVHEQFF
>22|TRBV25-1|TRBD1|TRBJ2-5|NA
TGTGCCAGCAGTGAATTTAGGTTCGTCCGGGACAGGGGGCGCTTGGCGGCCAATGAGCAGTACTTC
CASSEFRFVRDRGRLAANEQYF
>16|TRBV2|TRBD2|TRBJ2-7|few
TGTGCCAGCAGTGAGATCAGACTAGCGGGAATGTACGAGCAGTACTTC
CASSEIRLAGMYEQYF
>14|TRBV7-9|NA|TRBJ2-7|few
TGTGCCAGCAGCTTAGCGGAGGCCTCCTACGAGCAGTACTTC
CASSLAEASYEQYF
>17|TRBV4-1|NA|TRBJ2-7|NA
TGCGCCAGCAGCCAAAATAGCCGGGGGCCTACGGGCAATGAGCAGTACTTC
CASSQNSRGPTGNEQYF
>12|TRBV6-1|NA|TRBJ2-1|NA
TGTGCCAGCAGTGAAGCGCTGACTGAGCAGTTCTTC
CASSEALTEQFF
>15|TRBV7-6|TRBD1|TRBJ2-2|NA
TGTGCCAGCACCTGGGACAGCAGAGTTTACGGGGAGCTGTTTTTT
CASTWDSRVYGELFF
>15|TRBV20-1|NA|TRBJ2-3|few
TGCAGTGCTACCGGGGGAGTATTGGGCACAGATACGCAGTATTTT
CSATGGVLGTDTQYF
>15|TRBV24-1|TRBD2|TRBJ2-7|few
TGTGCCACCAGTGAATCTGGACTAGCGGATCGCGAGCAGTACTTC
CATSESGLADREQYF
>13|TRBV27|NA|TRBJ1-2|few
TGTGCCAGCAGTTTATACCCCCCCGGTGGCTACACCTTC
CASSLYPPGGYTF
>12|TRBV6-5|NA|TRBJ1-3|NA
TGTGCCAGCAGTTACAACAGAAACACCATATATTTT
CASSYNRNTIYF
>13|TRBV9|NA|TRBJ1-6|NA
TGTGCCAGCAGCGTAGTTCAGGGGACCGCCCTCCACTTT
CASSVVQGTALHF
>14|TRBV6-2/TRBV6-3|TRBD1|TRBJ1-2|few
TGTGCCAGCAGTTTACAGGGGGGCTACTATGGCTACACCTTC
CASSLQGGYYGYTF
>13|TRBV20-1|NA|TRBJ1-1|NA
TGCAGTGCTAGTAAAGACGGGAACACTGAAGCTTTCTTT
CSASKDGNTEAFF
>14|TRBV6-6|TRBD2|TRBJ2-5|NA
TGTGCCAGCAGTTACACTAGCGGGCAAGAGACCCAGTACTTC
CASSYTSGQETQYF
>17|TRBV28|NA|TRBJ2-3|NA
TGTGCCAGCAGTTTATCCCGCCGGGAAGTTGGCACAGATACGCAGTATTTT
CASSLSRREVGTDTQYF
>13|TRBV20-1|NA|TRBJ1-2|few
TGCAGTGCTCCTGAAAAATCCAGCTATGGCTACACCTTC
CSAPEKSSYGYTF
>14|TRBV28|TRBD1|TRBJ2-7|NA
TGTGCCAGCAGTTTATGGACGACAGGGTACGAGCAGTACTTC
CASSLWTTGYEQYF
>15|TRBV4-1|NA|TRBJ2-5|NA
TGCGCCAGCAGCCAGCGATCGAGGGTCCAAGAGACCCAGTACTTC
CASSQRSRVQETQYF
>13|TRBV7-6|TRBD1|TRBJ1-6|many
TGTGCCAGCAGCCGAACAGGGGAATCACCCCTCCACTTT
CASSRTGESPLHF
>16|TRBV5-5|NA|TRBJ1-1|few
TGTGCCAGCAGCTCCCGTTTGAGCAGGGGTGATGCTGAAGCTTTCTTT
CASSSRLSRGDAEAFF
>17|TRBV9|TRBD2|TRBJ2-5|few
TGTGCCAGCAGCGTAGATAGCCTAGCGGGAGGGCGAGAGACCCAGTACTTC
CASSVDSLAGGRETQYF
>14|TRBV18|TRBD1|TRBJ1-1|NA
TGTGCCAGCTCACGGGACAGCATGAACACTGAAGCTTTCTTT
CASSRDSMNTEAFF
>13|TRBV4-1|NA|TRBJ1-2|NA
TGCGCCAGCAGCCGCACCCCCGGGAGTCGCTACACCTTC
CASSRTPGSRYTF
>14|TRBV19|TRBD1|TRBJ1-5|once
TGTGCCAGTAGGGGACAGGGAATTAATCAGCCCCAGCATTTT
CASRGQGINQPQHF
>15|TRBV11-1|NA|TRBJ2-1|few
TGTGCCAGCAGCTTGGGTCGGGAGAAGCGTAATGAGCAGTTCTTC
CASSLGREKRNEQFF
>12|TRBV7-9|TRBD1|TRBJ1-1|NA
TGTGCCAGCAGCTTAGCGACAGGGAAAGCTTTCTTT
CASSLATGKAFF
>14|TRBV7-2|NA|TRBJ2-7|few
TGTGCCAGCAGCTTAGTTGTGGCCATCAACGAGCAGTACTTC
CASSLVVAINEQYF
>11|TRBV9|NA|TRBJ2-3|NA
TGTGTTCGGCAGGGCACAGATACGCAGTATTTT
CVRQGTDTQYF
>14|TRBV20-1|TRBD2|TRBJ2-7|NA
TGCAGTGCTACTACAGCGGGAGCTAGCTACGAGCAGTACTTC
CSATTAGASYEQYF
>14|TRBV6-2/TRBV6-3|NA|TRBJ2-7|few
TGTGCCAGCAGTTCCCCGGAACTACGCTACGAGCAGTACTTC
CASSSPELRYEQYF
>12|TRBV15|NA|TRBJ2-1|NA
TGTGCCACCAGCAGACTCAGGGATGAGCAGTTCTTC
CATSRLRDEQFF
>14|TRBV19|NA|TRBJ2-1|NA
TGTGTCAGTAGTATGGGACGATCAGACAATGAGCAGTTCTTC
CVSSMGRSDNEQFF